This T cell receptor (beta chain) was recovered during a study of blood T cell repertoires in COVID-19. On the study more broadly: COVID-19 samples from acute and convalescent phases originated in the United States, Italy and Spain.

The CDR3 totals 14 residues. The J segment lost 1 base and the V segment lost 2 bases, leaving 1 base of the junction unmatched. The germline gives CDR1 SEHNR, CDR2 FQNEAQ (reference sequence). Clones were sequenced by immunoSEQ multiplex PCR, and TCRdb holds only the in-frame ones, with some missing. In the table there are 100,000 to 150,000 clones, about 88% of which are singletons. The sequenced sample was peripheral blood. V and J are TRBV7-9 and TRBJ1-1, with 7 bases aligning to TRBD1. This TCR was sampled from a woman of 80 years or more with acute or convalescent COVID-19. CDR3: CASSLRQGNTEAFF. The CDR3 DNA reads TGTGCCAGCAGCTTACGACAGGGGAACACTGAAGCTTTCTTT.